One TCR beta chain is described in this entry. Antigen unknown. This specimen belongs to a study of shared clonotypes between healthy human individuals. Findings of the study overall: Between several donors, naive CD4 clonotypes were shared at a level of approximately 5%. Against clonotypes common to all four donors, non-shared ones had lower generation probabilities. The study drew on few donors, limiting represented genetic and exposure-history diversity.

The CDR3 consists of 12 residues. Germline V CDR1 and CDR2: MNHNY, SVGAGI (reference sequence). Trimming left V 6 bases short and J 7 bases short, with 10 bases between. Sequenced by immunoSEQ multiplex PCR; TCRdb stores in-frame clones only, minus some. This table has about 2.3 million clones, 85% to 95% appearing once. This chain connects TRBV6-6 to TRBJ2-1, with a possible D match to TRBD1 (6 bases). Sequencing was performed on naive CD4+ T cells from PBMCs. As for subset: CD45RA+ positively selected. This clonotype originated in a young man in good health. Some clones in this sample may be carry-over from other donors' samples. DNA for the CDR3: TGTGCCAGCAGGACAGGTTCGAATGAGCAGTTCTTC. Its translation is CASRTGSNEQFF.